Below are 14 T cell receptor beta chains sequenced from a single sample in a study of shared clonotypes between healthy human individuals. The table came from immunoSEQ multiplex PCR; TCRdb's copy has only in-frame clones and leaves some out. The profile shows about 2 million clones, about 95% of them singletons. Sequencing used naive CD4+ T cells sorted from blood. As to subset: CD45RA+ positively selected. The receptors here all came from a man in his late teens or twenties in good health.

This chain links TRBV28 with TRBJ1-2; D is unclear. Trimming stripped 5 bases from V and 1 base from J, with 8 bases between. This CDR3 is built from 13 residues. CDR1 and CDR2 from the germline V gene are MDHEN and SYDVKM. In nucleotides, the CDR3 is TGTGCCAGCAGTAATGACGGTAACTATGGCTACACCTTC. Translated: CASSNDGNYGYTF.

The CDR3 is CASSSAQGALSEQYF. CDR3 DNA sequence: TGTGCCAGCAGTTCCGCCCAGGGGGCCCTCTCCGAGCAGTACTTC. V gene TRBV6-5 combines with J gene TRBJ2-7; TRBD1 agrees at 8 bases. The junction had 11 bases not matched to a gene; V was cut back by 4 bases and J by 6 bases. CDR3 length: 15 residues. Germline-derived CDR1 and CDR2 are MNHEY and SVGAGI.

CDR3 loop: CASSPPPSGNTIYF. CDR3 coding DNA: TGTGCCAGCAGTCCGCCCCCCTCTGGAAACACCATATATTTT. The V call is TRBV7-9, the J call TRBJ1-3; D uncertain. Deletions cut 6 bases from V and 0 bases from J, with 9 bases between. The CDR3 consists of 14 residues. Germline lookup yields CDR1 SEHNR and CDR2 FQNEAQ (reference sequence).

This rearrangement joins TRBV4-2 to TRBJ2-7; no reliable D call. CDR1 is LGHNA, CDR2 YNFKEQ, per germline. The V gene lost 1 base and the J gene lost 6 bases, with 10 bases spanning the gap. CDR3 size: 13 residues. The DNA for the CDR3 is TGTGCCAGCAGCCAAGTAGGAGACTCCGAGCAGTACTTC. Translated, it gives CASSQVGDSEQYF.

The CDR3 spells CASSIGTGGIYEQYF. DNA for the CDR3: TGTGCCAGCAGCATCGGGACAGGGGGTATCTACGAGCAGTACTTC. The V call is TRBV7-2, the J call TRBJ2-7; 11 nucleotides line up with TRBD1. Germline loops: CDR1 SGHTA, CDR2 FQGNSA. V shed 5 bases, J shed 3 bases, and the junction held 6 bases outside the gene matches. The CDR3 is made up of 15 amino acids.

The chain joins TRBV5-1 to TRBJ2-1, with 10 positions matching TRBD2. Germline V gene data show CDR1 as SGHRS and CDR2 as YFSETQ. V shed 8 bases and J 5 bases; nucleotides not matched to a gene: 7. This CDR3 is built from 14 residues. The CDR3, as DNA: TGCGCCAGTTCTAGCGGGAGTAGTAACAATGAGCAGTTCTTC. Translating it yields CASSSGSSNNEQFF.

This chain connects TRBV6-1 to TRBJ2-7; TRBD1 or TRBD2 may be the D gene (5 bases each). V was trimmed by 2 bases and J by 4 bases, leaving 12 bases between them. Per germline, CDR1 MNHNS and CDR2 SASEGT. CDR3 size: 14 residues. This chain's CDR3 is CASSEPGRHYEQYF. CDR3 bases: TGTGCCAGCAGTGAACCGGGACGCCATTACGAGCAGTACTTC.

Here the CDR3 DNA reads TGTGCCATCAGCAAGAGCTCTGGGGCCAACGTCCTGACTTTC. Translation gives CAISKSSGANVLTF. The V gene is TRBV10-3, the J gene TRBJ2-6; D gene uncertain. CDR3 size: 14 residues. Trimming took 6 bases from V and 0 from J, leaving 6 bases between them. Germline loops: CDR1 ENHRY, CDR2 SYGVKD.

This chain links TRBV30 with TRBJ1-1, with 8 bases fitting TRBD1. With 3 bases clipped from V and 6 bases from J, the junction kept 6 bases outside the gene matches. Germline V gene sequence: CDR1 GTSNPN, CDR2 SVGIG (reference sequence). This CDR3 spans 13 amino acids. The CDR3 nucleotides read TGTGCCTGGAGGACAGGGGTGAAGGCTGAAGCTTTCTTT. It yields the protein CAWRTGVKAEAFF.

This clone was detected once. The J gene is TRBJ2-7, the V gene TRBV5-1; 11 bases line up with TRBD2. Germline loops: CDR1 SGHRS, CDR2 YFSETQ. J gave up 2 bases and V 4 bases, and 11 bases lay outside the gene matches. The CDR3 is made up of 17 amino acids. CDR3 coding DNA: TGCGCCAGCAGCCGTGATGGTAGCGGGAGGGGCACCTACGAGCAGTACTTC. Protein: CASSRDGSGRGTYEQYF.

The V gene is TRBV6-6, the J gene TRBJ2-2, with D tentatively TRBD2 (5 bases). Trimming removed 6 bases at V and 1 base at J, with 9 bases between. There are 14 residues in the CDR3. The V gene's germline CDR1 is MNHNY and CDR2 SVGAGI (reference sequence). In DNA form, the CDR3 reads TGTGCCAGCAGACTAGGGAGGAACACCGGGGAGCTGTTTTTT. The encoded protein is CASRLGRNTGELFF.

V usage is TRBV5-1 and J usage is TRBJ1-2; 9 bases match TRBD1. In germline, CDR1 is SGHRS, CDR2 YFSETQ. The CDR3 has 17 amino acids. J gave up 6 bases and V 4 bases, and 16 bases lay outside the gene matches. The CDR3, as DNA: TGCGCCAGCAGCGCATCCCCACTCGGGACAGGGTCAGATGGCTACACCTTC. Protein product: CASSASPLGTGSDGYTF.

This rearrangement joins TRBV27 to TRBJ1-6; 8 nucleotides line up with TRBD1. CDR3 size: 14 residues. Germline CDR1 and CDR2: MNHEY and SMNVEV (reference sequence). V shed 7 bases and J 10 bases; nucleotides not matched to a gene: 9. The CDR3 is CASTFGQGGSPLHF. As DNA, the CDR3 is TGTGCCAGCACCTTCGGACAGGGAGGCTCACCCCTCCACTTT.

Concerning this clone itself: Other DNA sequences in the same sample also yield this CDR3. V usage is TRBV9 and J usage is TRBJ2-5; 9 bases fit TRBD2. Germline V gene data show CDR1 as SGDLS and CDR2 as YYNGEE. The J segment lost 4 bases and the V segment lost 0 bases, leaving 1 base of the junction unmatched. This CDR3 comprises 14 residues. The CDR3 nucleotides read TGTGCCAGCAGCGTAGGACTAGCGGTAGAGACCCAGTACTTC. This codes for CASSVGLAVETQYF.